Each of the 9 T cell receptor beta chains below was sequenced from the same sample in a study of metastatic and nonmetastatic thyroid tumors. TCRdb re-called the PCR reads with MiXCR. The data hold about 92,000 clones, with 14% to 15% observed a single time. No treatment had been given to any patient before thyroid surgery. What was sequenced was blood. These receptors were taken from a female donor with papillary thyroid cancer or a benign thyroid nodule (not recorded which). Some clones in this sample may be carry-over from other donors' samples.

In its sample, this clone was seen a few times. The CDR3 is CASTQSGGRETQYF. For the CDR3, the DNA is TGTGCCAGCACCCAAAGTGGGGGTCGAGAGACCCAGTACTTC. The chain recombines TRBV12-3 or TRBV12-4 with TRBJ2-5, with D perhaps TRBD1 or TRBD2 (5 bases each). There are 14 residues in the CDR3. Trimming stripped 7 bases from V and 4 bases from J, with 16 bases between.

Only a few counts were recorded for this clone. The genes are TRBV5-4 and TRBJ2-3, with 10 bases identical to TRBD2. CDR1 is SGHNT, CDR2 YYREEE, per germline (reference sequence). The CDR3 runs 14 residues. V was clipped by 6 bases and J by 8 bases; unmatched bases: 9. This CDR3 is CASKPGLAYGTQYF. The CDR3 nucleotides read TGTGCCAGCAAGCCGGGACTAGCGTACGGTACGCAGTATTTT. Full variable domain (outside the CDR3, taken from reference TRBV5-4 and TRBJ2-3): ETGVTQSPTHLIKTRGQQVTLRCSSQSGHNTVSWYQQALGQGPQFIFQYYREEENGRGNFPPRFSGLQFPNYSSELNVNALELDDSALYLCASKPGLAYGTQYFGPGTRLTVL.

This clone appeared many times. The rearrangement uses TRBV5-5 and TRBJ1-6, with TRBD1 as a possible D gene (6 bases). Germline CDR1 is SGHKS and CDR2 is YYEKEE (reference sequence). The CDR3 loop spans 15 amino acids. V lost 3 bases and J 5 bases, leaving 12 bases between the germline ends. The CDR3 DNA reads TGTGCCAGCAGCTGGCTAGGGGGGGATAATTCACCCCTCCACTTT. Protein: CASSWLGGDNSPLHF.

This clone was seen at least ten times. This CDR3 reads CASSQELARATEQFF. Written as DNA, the CDR3 is TGCGCCAGCAGCCAAGAACTGGCCAGGGCTACTGAGCAGTTCTTC. The chain employs TRBV4-1 and TRBJ2-1; possibly TRBD1 for D (5 bases). Germline CDR1 is MGHRA and CDR2 is YSYEKL. This CDR3 is 15 amino acids long. V shed 0 bases and J shed 9 bases, with 15 bases lying between them.

This sequence joins TRBV7-6 and TRBJ2-2; 8 bases agree with TRBD2. The CDR3 is made up of 16 amino acids. Looked up from germline, CDR1 is SGHVS and CDR2 is FNYEAQ. Trimming removed 9 bases from V and 5 bases from J; junction bases left unmatched: 14. The CDR3 DNA reads as TGTGCCAGAAGATCCCCGGGAGGGGGAGGAACCGGGGAGCTGTTTTTT. Its translation is CARRSPGGGGTGELFF.

This clone was seen repeatedly, ten times or more. V usage is TRBV6-2 or TRBV6-3 and J usage is TRBJ1-5, with D possibly matching TRBD1 (5 bases). Germline V CDR1 and CDR2: MNHEY, SVGEGT. The CDR3 is 13 residues long. Trimming took off 7 bases at V and 7 bases at J, with 14 bases between the two ends. The CDR3 loop is CASKSRGDQPQHF. The CDR3 DNA is TGTGCCAGCAAATCCCGGGGGGACCAGCCCCAGCATTTT.

The chain has TRBV4-2 and TRBJ2-5; TRBD1 matches at 7 bases. CDR3 length: 14 amino acids. From germline, CDR1 is LGHNA and CDR2 YNFKEQ. J gave up 3 bases and V 4 bases, and 5 bases lay outside the gene matches. The CDR3 spells CASSLPGQKETQYF. CDR3 DNA sequence: TGTGCCAGCAGCCTCCCGGGACAGAAAGAGACCCAGTACTTC.

As concerns this clone: One end of the junction is discordant with germline, which a read error may explain. The genes are TRBV20-1 and TRBJ1-5, with D uncertain. The CDR3 loop spans 12 amino acids. Per germline, CDR1 DFQATT and CDR2 SNEGSKA (reference sequence). CDR3 nucleotide sequence: TGCAGTGCTGCTCCAGTCCAGCAGCCCCGGCATTTT. Translated: CSAAPVQQPRHF.

As concerns this clone: The conserved final phenylalanine or tryptophan is absent from the CDR3, which likely points to a read error. The CDR3 region is CASSQAGQSEAFL. The CDR3 coding sequence is TGCGCCAGCAGCCAAGCTGGACAAAGTGAAGCTTTCCTT. The chain combines TRBV4-1 with TRBJ1-1; maybe TRBD1 (5 bases). Germline V gene sequence: CDR1 MGHRA, CDR2 YSYEKL. The CDR3 covers 13 residues. V was cut by 1 base and J by 7 bases, with 10 bases left in between.